Each of the 24 T cell receptor beta chains below was sequenced from the same sample in a study of blood T cell repertoires in COVID-19. TCRdb's table, derived via immunoSEQ multiplex PCR, lists solely in-frame clones and lacks some. The top ten hold less than 2% of the sample, which has 350,000 to 450,000 clones, around 92% seen once. The sample consisted of PBMCs or T cells enriched from blood (not recorded which). The receptor set was obtained from a woman in her twenties or thirties who had recovered from COVID-19.

This rearrangement joins TRBV4-2 to TRBJ1-1; 8 bases agree with TRBD1. V dropped 4 bases and J dropped 0; count of bases not matched to a gene: 4. CDR3 length: 15 residues. Germline loops: CDR1 LGHNA, CDR2 YNFKEQ. The CDR3 sequence: CASSRDRRMNTEAFF. CDR3 bases: TGTGCCAGCAGCCGGGACAGGAGAATGAACACTGAAGCTTTCTTT.

The J gene is TRBJ2-6, the V gene TRBV5-6; the D is unclear. Germline CDR1 SGHDT, CDR2 YYEEEE. This CDR3 contains 15 residues. V was pared by 2 bases and J by 1 base, with 7 bases between. The CDR3 DNA is TGTGCCAGCAGCTTAACACAGTCTGGGGCCAACGTCCTGACTTTC. Its translation: CASSLTQSGANVLTF.

The chain combines TRBV11-2 with TRBJ2-2; 7 positions agree with TRBD2. The V gene end was trimmed by 6 bases and the J gene end by 0 bases; junction bases not matched to a gene: 4. This CDR3 has 15 residues. CDR1 is SGHAT and CDR2 is FQNNGV in the germline V gene. The CDR3: CASRPSGPNTGELFF. CDR3 DNA sequence: TGTGCCAGCAGGCCTAGCGGTCCGAACACCGGGGAGCTGTTTTTT.

The chain uses TRBV7-8 and TRBJ1-1; TRBD1 matches at 7 bases. V gave up 7 bases and J gave up 0 bases; unmatched junction bases: 2. This CDR3 has 13 amino acids. Germline V lookup: CDR1 SGHVS, CDR2 FQNEAQ. CDR3 nucleotide sequence: TGTGCCAGCACCAGGGGGGTGAACACTGAAGCTTTCTTT. Protein product: CASTRGVNTEAFF.

This sequence joins TRBV5-1 and TRBJ1-2, with 11 bases that match TRBD1. Germline CDR1 reads SGHRS; CDR2 reads YFSETQ. The CDR3 spans 15 residues. V shed 4 bases and J 7 bases; nucleotides not matched to a gene: 9. CDR3 sequence reads: CASSPRDRGGFGYTF. Here the CDR3 DNA reads TGCGCCAGCAGCCCCCGGGACAGGGGGGGTTTTGGCTACACCTTC. Complete variable domain (other parts from reference TRBV5-1 and TRBJ1-2): KAGVTQTPRYLIKTRGQQVTLSCSPISGHRSVSWYQQTPGQGLQFLFEYFSETQRNKGNFPGRFSGRQFSNSRSEMNVSTLELGDSALYLCASSPRDRGGFGYTFGSGTRLTVV.

About this clone itself: Other DNA sequences in this sample translate to the same CDR3. The chain joins TRBV27 to TRBJ1-1; no clear D gene. The CDR3 is made up of 13 amino acids. V lost 5 bases and J lost 2, with 9 bases in between. CDR1 is MNHEY and CDR2 is SMNVEV in the germline V gene (reference sequence). CDR3: CASSLAGNTEAFF. The CDR3 coding sequence is TGTGCCAGCAGTCTTGCAGGAAACACTGAAGCTTTCTTT.

The CDR3 DNA reads TGTGCCAGCAGTAGACGGGGGTCTGACAATGAGCAGTTCTTC. It is translated as CASSRRGSDNEQFF. V usage is TRBV6-5 and J usage is TRBJ2-1; D possibly corresponds to TRBD2 (6 bases). The length of the CDR3 is 14 residues. Trimming left V 5 bases short and J 5 bases short, with 13 bases between. Germline V gives CDR1 MNHEY, CDR2 SVGAGI.

The V and J genes are TRBV12-3 or TRBV12-4 and TRBJ2-1; 8 nucleotides match TRBD1. With 4 bases clipped from V and 12 bases from J, the junction kept 2 bases outside the gene matches. This CDR3 has 11 amino acids. For the CDR3, the DNA is TGTGCCAGCAGTTGGGGGACAGGGCAGTTCTTC. It translates to CASSWGTGQFF.

The chain carries TRBV2 and TRBJ2-2, with D unresolved. Germline V lookup: CDR1 SNHLY, CDR2 FYNNEI. The CDR3 length is 16 residues. V lost 5 bases and J lost 3, with 16 bases in between. This CDR3 reads CASSIGNGLYTGELFF. CDR3 bases: TGTGCCAGCAGTATCGGTAATGGGCTGTACACCGGGGAGCTGTTTTTT.

This chain uses TRBV3-1 (or the pseudogene TRBV3-2) with TRBJ1-5, with D hard to call. The V gene lost 2 bases and the J gene lost 2 bases, with 16 bases spanning the gap. The CDR3 spans 17 residues. CDR1 LGHDT and CDR2 YNNKEL come from the germline V gene (reference sequence). For the CDR3, the DNA is TGTGCCAGCAGCCAACCCACCGGGATGGTTGGCAATCAGCCCCAGCATTTT. Translating gives CASSQPTGMVGNQPQHF.

The chain joins TRBV28 to TRBJ1-5; 7 bases fit TRBD1. This CDR3 spans 14 amino acids. J was trimmed by 6 bases and V by 0 bases; bases with no gene match: 2. Germline-derived CDR1 and CDR2 are MDHEN and SYDVKM. CDR3 DNA sequence: TGTGCCAGCAGTTTATGGGCAGGGGGTCAGCCCCAGCATTTT. Translated, it gives CASSLWAGGQPQHF.

CDR3 amino acids: CASSLAGVYNEQFF. CDR3 sequence (DNA): TGTGCCAGCAGTTTGGCGGGAGTATACAATGAGCAGTTCTTC. The V call is TRBV28, the J call TRBJ2-1; the match to TRBD2 covers 7 bases. From germline, CDR1 is MDHEN and CDR2 SYDVKM. Trimming removed 3 bases from V and 4 bases from J; junction bases left unmatched: 3. The CDR3 has 14 residues.

The V and J genes are TRBV3-1 (or the pseudogene TRBV3-2) and TRBJ2-4; D is possibly TRBD2 (5 bases). The CDR3 spans 15 residues. CDR1 and CDR2 (germline): LGHDT, YNNKEL (reference sequence). V lost 4 bases, J lost 4 bases, and 14 bases lay in between. CDR3 sequence reads: CASSPNTGFKNIQYF. DNA of the CDR3: TGTGCCAGCAGCCCCAACACGGGGTTTAAAAACATTCAGTACTTC.

The chain combines TRBV28 with TRBJ1-1, with D perhaps TRBD1 (5 bases). V lost 6 bases to trimming and J lost 1 base, with 15 bases between them. Germline V gene lookup returns CDR1 MDHEN and CDR2 SYDVKM. This CDR3 is 15 amino acids long. CDR3 nucleotide sequence: TGTGCCAGCAGCTCATATGCTGACAGGAACACTGAAGCTTTCTTT. Residues: CASSSYADRNTEAFF.

The sample holds one count of this clone. The chain carries TRBV10-3 and TRBJ1-2; D is possibly TRBD1 (6 bases). Trimming removed 3 bases from V and 4 bases from J, with 12 bases in between. Germline V gives CDR1 ENHRY, CDR2 SYGVKD. This CDR3 is 14 amino acids long. The CDR3, as DNA: TGTGCCATCAGTGATCAGGGGACACCCTATGGCTACACCTTC. Protein product: CAISDQGTPYGYTF.

This chain uses TRBV29-1 with TRBJ2-1; D ambiguous. CDR1 and CDR2 from the germline V gene are SQVTM and ANQGSEA. The germline V and J ends were trimmed by 6 bases and 3 bases, with 15 bases remaining between them. The length of the CDR3 is 14 residues. The CDR3 nucleotides are TGCAGCGTGAGACAAATCCCCTTCTACAATGAGCAGTTCTTC. This sequence encodes CSVRQIPFYNEQFF.

The V and J genes are TRBV27 and TRBJ2-2; TRBD2 agrees at 7 bases. Trimming at V came to 5 bases and at J to 6 bases, leaving 9 bases not matched to a gene. The germline V gene has CDR1 MNHEY and CDR2 SMNVEV (reference sequence). This CDR3 spans 15 amino acids. Here the CDR3 DNA reads TGTGCCAGCAGTCCCCTGGGGAGGGTTCCCGGGGAGCTGTTTTTT. Translating it yields CASSPLGRVPGELFF.

This clone has a handful of counts. The rearrangement joins TRBV2 to TRBJ1-2; D not resolved. The CDR3 runs 14 residues. Germline V gives CDR1 SNHLY, CDR2 FYNNEI. V lost 7 bases, J lost 4 bases, and 16 bases lay in between. The CDR3 loop reads CASTQSTEPYGYTF. The CDR3 nucleotides are TGTGCCAGCACCCAAAGCACAGAGCCCTATGGCTACACCTTC. Looking up the rest from reference TRBV2 and TRBJ1-2 gives the full variable domain: EPEVTQTPSHQVTQMGQEVILRCVPISNHLYFYWYRQILGQKVEFLVSFYNNEISEKSEIFDDQFSVERPDGSNFTLKIRSTKLEDSAMYFCASTQSTEPYGYTFGSGTRLTVV.

The rearrangement joins TRBV3-1 (or the pseudogene TRBV3-2) to TRBJ1-1; D is uncertain. The CDR3 runs 15 residues. Looked up from germline, CDR1 is LGHDT and CDR2 is YNNKEL (reference sequence). With 0 bases removed from V and 4 bases from J, the gap between germline ends came to 12 bases. The CDR3 nucleotides read TGTGCCAGCAGCCAAGATTGGGGAGGGAGCACTGAAGCTTTCTTT. It codes for CASSQDWGGSTEAFF.

The chain recombines TRBV6-5 with TRBJ2-7; D may be TRBD1 (6 bases). The CDR3 contains 15 residues. V gave up 2 bases and J gave up 2 bases, with 13 bases separating them. Germline CDR1 and CDR2: MNHEY and SVGAGI. The CDR3 spells CASSYGAGAPYEQYF. CDR3 bases: TGTGCCAGCAGTTACGGGGCAGGGGCACCCTACGAGCAGTACTTC.

The chain links TRBV9 to TRBJ2-5; 10 bases are a match to TRBD2. Unmatched junction bases numbered 8, after V lost 4 bases and J lost 5 bases. Germline V CDR1 and CDR2: SGDLS, YYNGEE. The CDR3 is 15 amino acids. The CDR3 reads CASSLLAGEGETQYF. CDR3 in DNA: TGTGCCAGCAGCCTCCTAGCGGGGGAAGGGGAGACCCAGTACTTC. The full variable domain, rest sourced from reference TRBV9 and TRBJ2-5, is DSGVTQTPKHLITATGQRVTLRCSPRSGDLSVYWYQQSLDQGLQFLIQYYNGEERAKGNILERFSAQQFPDLHSELNLSSLELGDSALYFCASSLLAGEGETQYFGPGTRLLVL.

This clone was detected only a few times. The chain employs TRBV6-5 and TRBJ1-1; D is ambiguous. The CDR3 covers 15 residues. Trimming took 2 bases from V and 0 from J, leaving 10 bases between them. Germline values: CDR1 MNHEY, CDR2 SVGAGI. CDR3: CASSYQGQVNTEAFF. In nucleotides, the CDR3 is TGTGCCAGCAGTTACCAAGGTCAGGTGAACACTGAAGCTTTCTTT.

This chain connects TRBV23-1 to TRBJ1-5; D may be TRBD1 (5 bases). TRBV23-1 is an ORF, with its function uncertain. This CDR3 region has 16 residues. V gave up 8 bases and J gave up 0 bases, with 17 bases separating them. CDR3 DNA sequence: TGCGCCAGCTGCCGACAGACTCACTATAGCAATCAGCCCCAGCATTTT. Translated: CASCRQTHYSNQPQHF.

The gene calls are TRBV3-1 (or the pseudogene TRBV3-2) and TRBJ2-5; D is unresolved. Per the germline V gene, CDR1 is LGHDT and CDR2 is YNNKEL (reference sequence). The CDR3 is 14 amino acids. V gave up 3 bases and J gave up 4 bases, with 12 bases separating them. CDR3: CASSQSVAPETQYF. In nucleotides, the CDR3 is TGTGCCAGCAGCCAGTCTGTAGCCCCAGAGACCCAGTACTTC.